This T cell receptor beta chain comes out of a study of blood T cell repertoires in COVID-19. Overall study context: The origin of the acute and convalescent COVID-19 samples was the United States, Italy and Spain. Sample material is recorded as cDNA or gDNA derived from T cells, B-cell-depleted T cells, or PBMCs.

Germline V gene lookup returns CDR1 SGHTA and CDR2 FQGNSA. Trimming at V came to 4 bases and at J to 7 bases, leaving 6 bases not matched to a gene. The CDR3 sequence is 15 residues long. In the source study's methods: Reference gene primers were amplified, and this amplification served to estimate nucleated cell counts. Sequencing was performed with immunoSEQ multiplex PCR; in TCRdb, only in-frame clones are kept and a portion is missing. The V and J calls and clone size were taken over from that table, and D and trimming were inferred from the DNA. The data hold approximately 140,000 clones, with 80% to 90% observed a single time.

The sequence came from a woman aged 40 to 49 with acute or convalescent COVID-19. The chain couples TRBV7-2 to TRBJ2-1; 11 bases match TRBD2. The material sequenced was peripheral blood. The DNA for the CDR3 is TGTGCCAGCAGCTCTAGCGGGGGGCCACCTAATGAGCAGTTCTTC. This sequence encodes CASSSSGGPPNEQFF.